The 8 T cell receptor beta chains presented below share a single source sample, sequenced in a study of vaccination and CD4 T cells after COVID-19 (dated 2022 in TCRdb). The receptor library was made with PCR. TCRdb shows the sequencer as Illumina iSeq 100. DNA from cultured CD4+ T cells underwent TCR sequencing with the Oncomine TCR Beta short-read assay at the Johns Hopkins FTIC core. Through fastp at Q25 and MiXCR, TCRdb rebuilt clones from the public reads, retaining in-frame beta chains. Rows are unified per CDR3 protein, each entry keeping the most common DNA and genes. The sample table shows roughly 6,500 distinct CDR3 sequences, and 52% are seen once. The leading ten clones occupy under 30% of the sample. These receptors' antigens are unknown. The sample's treatment or condition label, decoded: approximately 10-day PBMC culture with coronavirus spike peptide pools or control peptides (ViraFEST assay). CD4+ T cells from unexposed donors were collected before the COVID-19 pandemic (2011-2018).

The sample taken for sequencing was CD4+ T cells from blood, cultured in vitro. These receptors were obtained from a human donor in good health.

The CDR3 protein is CASSRGQGGNTIYF. The DNA of the CDR3 is TGCGCCAGCAGCAGGGGACAGGGAGGAAACACCATATATTTT. This chain connects TRBV5-1 to TRBJ1-3; 9 bases are a match to TRBD1. V lost 4 bases to trimming and J lost 4 bases; unmatched junction nucleotides: 3. The CDR3 has 14 residues. The germline V gene encodes CDR1 SGHRS and CDR2 YFSETQ.

The genes are TRBV6-1 and TRBJ2-7, with 8 bases aligning to TRBD1. The J segment lost 3 bases and the V segment lost 9 bases, leaving 13 bases of the junction unmatched. Germline assignment: CDR1 MNHNS and CDR2 SASEGT. The CDR3 contains 15 residues. The DNA of the CDR3 is TGTGCCAGTAAAGATATAGACAGGGGATACTACGAGCAGTACTTC. Translated, it gives CASKDIDRGYYEQYF.

The chain joins TRBV6-1 to TRBJ2-3; possibly TRBD1 for D (6 bases). The CDR3 has 13 amino acids. CDR1 is MNHNS and CDR2 is SASEGT in the germline V gene. Trimming took 6 bases from V and 4 from J, leaving 11 bases between them. The CDR3 is CASRGGGPDTQYF. As DNA, the CDR3 is TGTGCCAGCAGAGGGGGTGGGCCAGATACGCAGTATTTT.

V and J are TRBV2 and TRBJ1-2, with 7 bases fitting TRBD1. The trim removed 6 bases at V and 8 bases at J, leaving 9 bases unmatched. CDR1 SNHLY and CDR2 FYNNEI come from the germline V gene. This CDR3 is built from 13 residues. CDR3 sequence: CASRDDRVGGYTF. CDR3 DNA sequence: TGTGCCAGCAGGGACGACAGGGTCGGCGGCTACACCTTC.

This clonotype was detected only a few times. The chain joins TRBV12-3 or TRBV12-4 to TRBJ2-7; D might be TRBD1 or TRBD2, each matching 5 bases. Between the trimmed V and J ends, which lost 5 bases and 11 bases, there was a span of 13 bases. The CDR3 runs 11 residues. This chain's CDR3 is CASSPGAGKYF. The CDR3 region has the DNA TGTGCCAGCAGTCCCGGGGCAGGGAAGTACTTC.

The chain recombines TRBV6-2 or TRBV6-3 with TRBJ2-5; 7 bases are shared with TRBD2. The V segment lost 7 bases and the J segment 5 bases; nucleotides outside the gene matches: 7. The germline gives CDR1 MNHEY, CDR2 SVGEGT. The CDR3 extends over 13 amino acids. The CDR3 here is CASIPGGVETQYF. The CDR3 DNA sequence: TGTGCCAGCATCCCGGGAGGAGTGGAGACCCAGTACTTC.

This clonotype was picked up one time. The rearrangement links TRBV23-1 to TRBJ2-7, with 12 bases identical to TRBD1. TRBV23-1 is known as an ORF, though its function is uncertain. The CDR3 extends over 20 amino acids. J lost 2 bases, V lost 6 bases, and 20 bases had no gene match. The CDR3 bases are TGCGCCAGCAGACACACAACCCCACCGGGACAGGGGGCTCAACCCTACGAGCAGTACTTC. This codes for CASRHTTPPGQGAQPYEQYF.

This clonotype is medium-sized by share. The chain employs TRBV2 and TRBJ1-2; D remains unclear. This CDR3 spans 14 amino acids. CDR1 is SNHLY and CDR2 is FYNNEI in the germline V gene. V shed 3 bases and J shed 0 bases, with 8 bases lying between them. DNA of the CDR3: TGTGCCAGCAGTGACGAAGGAGCTAACTATGGCTACACCTTC. Translated, it gives CASSDEGANYGYTF.